This T cell receptor (beta chain) derives from a study of molecular identifiers for immune sequencing clone quantification. Study outcomes and limitations: Detectable among approximately 930,000 naive cells, according to reports, was Jurkat TCR RNA spiked in from one cell.

As regards this clonotype: Its specificity is not known. One junction end does not reproduce the germline sequence, and a read error may be involved.

MiXCR was run by TCRdb on the PCR reads, yielding one entry per CDR3 protein. This sample has approximately 590,000 distinct CDR3 sequences, with 25% found just once. The V gene's germline CDR1 is WSHSY and CDR2 SAAADI. CDR3 size: 13 residues. Based on a CD8+CD4-CCR7+CD45RA+ profile, naive CD8 T cells were sorted. The chain employs TRBV10-2 and TRBJ1-1; D unresolved. Source material: naive CD8+ T cells from blood, with Jurkat cell RNA spiked in. The subset denotes: FACS-sorted CD8+CD4-CCR7+CD45RA+ naive T cells. This receptor was obtained from a human donor in good health. Some libraries in this study had Jurkat cell RNA spiked in. The CDR3 DNA is TGCGCCTGCAGTGGGGTCCCGAACACTGAAGCTTTCTTT. Protein: CACSGVPNTEAFF.